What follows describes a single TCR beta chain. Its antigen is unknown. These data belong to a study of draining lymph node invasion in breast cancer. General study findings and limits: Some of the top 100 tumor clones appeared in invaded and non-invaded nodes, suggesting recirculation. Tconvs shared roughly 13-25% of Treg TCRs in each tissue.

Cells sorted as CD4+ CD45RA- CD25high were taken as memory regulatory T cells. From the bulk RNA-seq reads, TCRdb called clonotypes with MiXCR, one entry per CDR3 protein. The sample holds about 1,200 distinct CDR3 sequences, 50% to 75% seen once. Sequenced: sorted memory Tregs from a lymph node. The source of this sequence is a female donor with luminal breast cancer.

CDR3 sequence reads: CASSQEWGQSYEQYV. For the CDR3, the DNA is TGCGCCAGCAGCCAAGAATGGGGACAATCCTACGAGCAGTACGTC. The rearrangement uses TRBV4-1 and TRBJ2-7, with a possible D match to TRBD1 (6 bases). V was trimmed by 0 bases and J by 1 base, leaving 10 bases between them. Germline loops: CDR1 MGHRA, CDR2 YSYEKL. This CDR3 contains 15 residues.